This T cell receptor (beta chain) was identified in a study of CD4 T cells in relation to SARS-CoV-2 and coronaviruses. Notes on the study in general: Culture-expanded clones reflect memory recall rather than primary priming during culture. Crossreactive clones expanded significantly less to SARS-CoV-2 than monoreactive clones.

Before the COVID-19 pandemic, during about 2010-2018, CD4+ T cells were taken from unexposed donors. Trimming stripped 6 bases from V and 7 bases from J, with 13 bases between. Germline V gives CDR1 MNHEY, CDR2 SVGAGI. The length of the CDR3 is 13 residues. Deep TCR-beta sequencing used DNA from uncultured naive and memory CD4+ T cells. Data came from immunoSEQ multiplex PCR; TCRdb stores just in-frame clones and leaves some out. The sample yields some 69,000 clones, about 95% seen once. This clone was seen just once. Its antigen is not identified. The sequencing input was naive CD4+ T cells from PBMCs. Subset here: naive CD4+ T cells isolated by negative enrichment. The V gene is TRBV6-5, the J gene TRBJ1-5, with D unclear. This receptor was obtained from a human donor in good health. CDR3 region: CASRLGSAQPQHF. DNA for the CDR3: TGTGCCAGCAGGCTCGGATCAGCGCAGCCCCAGCATTTT.